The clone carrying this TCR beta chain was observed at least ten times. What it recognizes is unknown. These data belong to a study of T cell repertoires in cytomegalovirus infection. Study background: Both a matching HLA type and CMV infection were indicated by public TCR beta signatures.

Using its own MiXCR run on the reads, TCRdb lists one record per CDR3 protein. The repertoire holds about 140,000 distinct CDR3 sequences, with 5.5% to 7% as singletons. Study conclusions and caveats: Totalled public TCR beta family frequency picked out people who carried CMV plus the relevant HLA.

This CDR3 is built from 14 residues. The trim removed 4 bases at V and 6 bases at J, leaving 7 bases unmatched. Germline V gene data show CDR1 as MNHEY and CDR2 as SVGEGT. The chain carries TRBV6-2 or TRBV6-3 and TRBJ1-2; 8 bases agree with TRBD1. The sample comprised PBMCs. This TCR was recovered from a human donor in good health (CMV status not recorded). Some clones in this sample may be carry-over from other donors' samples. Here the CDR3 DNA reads TGTGCCAGCAGTTTGCGGCAGGGGGCCAATGGCTACACCTTC. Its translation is CASSLRQGANGYTF.